The 6 T cell receptor beta chains below were found in one sample sequenced in a study of T cell changes during pregnancy in multiple sclerosis. The repertoire was sequenced with immunoSEQ multiplex PCR; TCRdb's copy has only in-frame clones and lacks some. This table holds some 97,000 clones, 94% found once. The sample was peripheral blood, taken before pregnancy. These receptors all come from a female donor with multiple sclerosis, enrolled in a pregnancy study.

The genes are TRBV14 and TRBJ2-1; D unresolved. V shed 0 bases and J shed 8 bases, with 14 bases lying between them. CDR3 length: 15 amino acids. In germline, CDR1 is SGHDN, CDR2 FVKESK. The CDR3 sequence: CASSQEKARRDEQFF. The CDR3 nucleotides read TGTGCCAGCAGCCAAGAGAAAGCTAGACGTGATGAGCAGTTCTTC.

The rearrangement joins TRBV2 to TRBJ1-1; D gene uncertain. Trimming removed 5 bases at V and 6 bases at J, with 16 bases between. The CDR3 loop spans 14 amino acids. Germline CDR1 and CDR2: SNHLY and FYNNEI. The CDR3 DNA follows: TGTGCCAGCAGTCGTTTCCCCACACCCCCTGAAGCTTTCTTT. Amino acid sequence: CASSRFPTPPEAFF.

The V and J genes are TRBV5-5 and TRBJ2-5; 10 nucleotides line up with TRBD2. V dropped 4 bases and J dropped 5; count of bases not matched to a gene: 8. CDR1 is SGHKS and CDR2 is YYEKEE in the germline V gene (reference sequence). CDR3 length equals 15 residues. The CDR3 is CASSQAGGPWETQYF. The CDR3 DNA follows: TGTGCCAGCAGCCAAGCGGGAGGGCCTTGGGAGACCCAGTACTTC.

The V gene is TRBV5-4, the J gene TRBJ2-7, with a weak D call TRBD2 (5 bases). CDR3 size: 14 residues. Germline V CDR1 and CDR2: SGHNT, YYREEE (reference sequence). Trimming cost V 5 bases and J 3 bases, with 15 bases left between them. The CDR3 here is CASSFHGGFYEQYF. The CDR3 DNA reads as TGTGCCAGCAGTTTTCACGGCGGGTTCTACGAGCAGTACTTC.

The V gene is TRBV28, the J gene TRBJ2-7; 7 bases align to TRBD1. The CDR3 loop spans 14 amino acids. V was pared by 6 bases and J by 5 bases, with 10 bases of the junction left unmatched. CDR1 and CDR2 (germline): MDHEN, SYDVKM. This CDR3 is CASRAGTVPHEQYF. CDR3 coding DNA: TGTGCCAGCAGGGCCGGGACAGTCCCCCACGAGCAGTACTTC.

The sample holds one count of this clone. The genes are TRBV5-1 and TRBJ1-1; perhaps TRBD1 as D (6 bases). Germline CDR1 is SGHRS and CDR2 is YFSETQ. The CDR3 is 14 amino acids. V was cut by 3 bases and J by 5 bases, with 14 bases left in between. The DNA for the CDR3 is TGCGCCAGCAGCTGGGGGGGAGGGGGGACTGAAGCTTTCTTT. Protein sequence: CASSWGGGGTEAFF.